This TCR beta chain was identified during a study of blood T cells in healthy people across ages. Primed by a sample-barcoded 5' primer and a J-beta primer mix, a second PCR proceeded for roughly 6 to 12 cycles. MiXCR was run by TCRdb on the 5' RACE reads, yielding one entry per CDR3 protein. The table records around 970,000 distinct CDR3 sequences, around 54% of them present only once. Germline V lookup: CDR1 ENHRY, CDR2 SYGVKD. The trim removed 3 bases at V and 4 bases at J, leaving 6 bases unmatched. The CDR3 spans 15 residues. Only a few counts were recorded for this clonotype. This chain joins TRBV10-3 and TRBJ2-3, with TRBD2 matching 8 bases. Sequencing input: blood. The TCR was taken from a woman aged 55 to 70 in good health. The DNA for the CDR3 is TGTGCCATCAGTGACCCGGGAGGGCCCGCAGATACGCAGTATTTT. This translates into CAISDPGGPADTQYF.